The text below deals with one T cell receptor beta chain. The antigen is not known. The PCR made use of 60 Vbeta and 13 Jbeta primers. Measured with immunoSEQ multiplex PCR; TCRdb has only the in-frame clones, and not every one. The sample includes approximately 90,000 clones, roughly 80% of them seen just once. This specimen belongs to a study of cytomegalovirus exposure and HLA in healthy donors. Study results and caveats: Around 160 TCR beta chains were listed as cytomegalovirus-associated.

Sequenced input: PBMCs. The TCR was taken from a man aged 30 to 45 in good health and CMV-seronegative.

The CDR3 DNA is TGTGCCAGTAGGCAGACCGCAATGGCGGGGGGGCCCTACGAGCAGTACTTC. This codes for CASRQTAMAGGPYEQYF. J is TRBJ2-7 and V is TRBV19, with 9 bases fitting TRBD2. Unmatched junction bases numbered 14, after V lost 6 bases and J lost 2 bases. In germline, CDR1 is LNHDA, CDR2 SQIVND (reference sequence). There are 17 residues in the CDR3.